One and the same sample provided the 9 T cell receptor beta chains below, sequenced in a study of T-cell reconstitution after alpha-beta-depleted transplantation in children. As it was prepared, the TCRbeta library received unique molecular identifiers. TCRdb redid the calling of the PCR reads with MiXCR, one entry per CDR3 protein. The data hold under 250,000 distinct CDR3 sequences, with around 25% observed a single time. The sample consisted of PBMCs, mostly from graft donor cells, taken 360 days after TCRalphabeta/CD19-depleted stem cell transplant. Every receptor here comes from a female patient between 2 and 15 years old who had a stem cell transplant for congenital amegakaryocytic thrombocytopenia, so the T cells may come from the graft donor.

The rearrangement uses TRBV29-1 and TRBJ1-2; D gene ambiguous. The germline gives CDR1 SQVTM, CDR2 ANQGSEA. The CDR3 contains 11 residues. V lost 7 bases to trimming and J lost 4 bases, with 10 bases between them. CDR3 coding DNA: TGCAGCGCACGGACGGTCTATGGCTACACCTTC. It codes for CSARTVYGYTF. Using reference TRBV29-1 and TRBJ1-2 for the parts outside the CDR3, the full variable domain is SAVISQKPSRDICQRGTSLTIQCQVDSQVTMMFWYRQQPGQSLTLIATANQGSEATYESGFVIDKFPISRPNLTFSTLTVSNMSPEDSSIYLCSARTVYGYTFGSGTRLTVV.

This clonotype showed up just a few times. V is TRBV12-3 or TRBV12-4 and J is TRBJ2-3; no firm D call. CDR3 length: 16 amino acids. The V end lost 3 bases, the J end lost 0 bases, and 13 bases lay between the germline ends. The CDR3 bases are TGTGCCAGCAGTTTTGCTGGATTCCCAAGCACAGATACGCAGTATTTT. It encodes CASSFAGFPSTDTQYF.

Here the CDR3 DNA reads TGCAGCGTTGGGGTAGGGGGGGCGCGGGGAGAGACCCAGTACTTC. As protein: CSVGVGGARGETQYF. This chain joins TRBV29-1 and TRBJ2-5; weak D call: TRBD2 (7 bases). Trimming pared 4 bases from V and 4 bases from J, leaving 19 bases between. The length of the CDR3 is 15 residues. Per germline, CDR1 SQVTM and CDR2 ANQGSEA.

This chain joins TRBV7-7 and TRBJ2-5; D remains ambiguous. CDR3 length: 13 residues. Per the germline V gene, CDR1 is SSHAT and CDR2 is FNYEAQ (reference sequence). The V gene lost 3 bases and the J gene lost 1 base, with 6 bases spanning the gap. CDR3 region: CASSFTAQETQYF. The CDR3 DNA follows: TGTGCCAGCAGCTTTACGGCCCAAGAGACCCAGTACTTC.

The CDR3 reads CASSDRDRGLGNTGELFF. CDR3 bases: TGTGCCAGCAGTGACCGGGACAGGGGGCTCGGGAACACCGGGGAGCTGTTTTTT. The chain is built from TRBV6-2 or TRBV6-3 and TRBJ2-2; 12 nucleotides match TRBD1. V gave up 5 bases and J gave up 1 base; unmatched junction bases: 8. Germline V lookup: CDR1 MNHEY, CDR2 SVGEGT. This CDR3 is built from 18 residues.

This clonotype appeared a few times. The chain is built from TRBV29-1 and TRBJ1-1; D is unresolved. V was trimmed by 3 bases and J by 0 bases, leaving 5 bases between them. CDR1 is SQVTM, CDR2 ANQGSEA, per germline. The CDR3 spans 12 residues. The CDR3 reads CSVDRMNTEAFF. As DNA, the CDR3 is TGCAGCGTTGATCGGATGAACACTGAAGCTTTCTTT.

The CDR3 region is CASSSTGAGANVLTF. In DNA form, the CDR3 reads TGTGCCAGCAGCTCGACAGGGGCTGGGGCCAACGTCCTGACTTTC. The V gene is TRBV11-2, the J gene TRBJ2-6, with 8 bases fitting TRBD1. Germline V gene sequence: CDR1 SGHAT, CDR2 FQNNGV. Trimming at V came to 4 bases and at J to 2 bases, leaving 1 base not matched to a gene. This CDR3 region has 15 residues.

This clonotype was found a few times. This rearrangement joins TRBV12-3 or TRBV12-4 to TRBJ2-3; D may be TRBD1 (6 bases). Trimming stripped 6 bases from V and 2 bases from J, with 12 bases between. The CDR3 runs 14 residues. CDR3 in amino acids: CASSPDRNTDTQYF. Written as DNA, the CDR3 is TGTGCCAGCAGCCCGGACAGAAACACAGATACGCAGTATTTT.

The gene calls are TRBV20-1 and TRBJ2-2; D gene uncertain. The V end lost 5 bases, the J end lost 6 bases, and 13 bases lay between the germline ends. Germline-derived CDR1 and CDR2 are DFQATT and SNEGSKA (reference sequence). The CDR3 length is 13 residues. The CDR3 coding sequence is TGCAGTGCTGACCTCGTGGGGTCCGGGGAGCTGTTTTTT. Its protein is CSADLVGSGELFF.